This TCR beta chain was retrieved from a study of regulatory T cells in long-lasting Graves disease (dated by TCRdb to the early 2020s). Regarding the research as a whole: Newly diagnosed Graves' disease patients had taken antithyroid drugs for less than 3 months. Peripheral blood TCR sequencing and RNA sequencing compared persistent Graves' disease patients with newly diagnosed Graves' disease patients. The study was registered as a clinical trial and conducted in China. TCR sequencing covered around 13 persistent and some 20 newly diagnosed Graves' disease patients, some 33 samples in total.

V and J lose 2 bases and 0 bases, and a span of 5 bases separates them. From the cysteine through the phenylalanine, the CDR3 covers 14 amino acids. Here the CDR3 DNA is all that survives: 42 bases in frame from base 1. CDR1 LGHDT and CDR2 YNNKEL are derived from the germline V gene (reference sequence). The label giving this sample's time point can be read as: newly diagnosed GD, antithyroid drugs for less than 3 months. For both TCR sequencing and RNA sequencing, RNA was extracted from PBMCs in TRIzol. The diagnosis of Graves' disease was made according to American Thyroid Association guidelines. Patients were recruited from an endocrinology department in Xi'an, China. From each patient, approximately 10 milliliters of peripheral blood was collected into an EDTA anticoagulant tube. Ficoll Paque Plus density gradient separation was used to isolate PBMCs, and no additional T cell sorting was done. RNA quality was checked with an Agilent 2100 Bioanalyzer and agarose gel, and concentration with a NanoDrop 2000.

This clonotype has ten or more counts. The antigen this receptor binds is unknown. Base qualities are not at hand, and no much larger clone is one base apart. The library was prepared using multiplex PCR. Sequencing relied on an Illumina HiSeq 4000. iRepertoire HTBI primers and Arm-PCR amplification of CDR3 regions were used to construct TCR beta libraries. Gel purification was performed on PCR products prior to sequencing. Per the authors' processing: Across samples, 60 to 75 TRBV and 13 to 15 TRBJ segments were identified and used for gene usage analysis of CDR3 amino acid clonotypes. Filtered high-quality paired reads were merged into contigs using COPE and FqMerger. BLAST was used to align contigs to IMGT TRBV, TRBD and TRBJ reference genes, and CDR3 was defined according to IMGT. Highly expanded clones were defined as clonotypes with a frequency above 0.1%. Shannon entropy served as the measure of repertoire diversity, while the Gini coefficient captured V-J evenness. Public clonotypes were defined as clonotypes shared by more than one individual. TCRdb trimmed public reads at Q25 via fastp, called clones via MiXCR and kept in-frame beta chains. Each CDR3 protein appears once, grouped with its most common genes and DNA. It is TCRdb's table, rather than the study itself, that gives the V and J calls and clone size. This sample gives some 500,000 distinct CDR3 sequences in total; 13% of them show up just once. The ten largest clonotypes hold roughly a tenth of the sample.

What the study reported, not specific to this receptor: Because the primary lesion, thyroid tissue, could not be accessed, the study looked at peripheral blood alone. The authors acknowledged the small sample size as a limitation that may reduce accuracy. Only the TCR beta chain was sequenced and analyzed. Patients with persistent disease shared more public clonotypes (about 2,500) than newly diagnosed patients did (about 970). TRBV28, TRBJ1-2 and TRBJ2-5 were preferentially used in persistent disease, while TRBV20-1 and TRBJ2-1 were favored in newly diagnosed disease. Compared with newly diagnosed patients, persistent Graves' disease patients had lower TCR Shannon entropy and fewer highly expanded clones, which suggests clonal expansion.

The sample was also linked to a second study, of T cells in Graves' hyperthyroidism and ophthalmopathy. As noted in the second study: Graves' hyperthyroidism was defined as stable when no progression to ophthalmopathy occurred over 18 months of follow-up. Hyperthyroidism patients were newly diagnosed, with disease duration under 2 months, and aged 18 to 65 years. The study excluded patients with uncontrolled infections, other autoimmune diseases, pregnancy or lactation. Clinical symptoms, serum thyroxine and TRAb, thyroid ultrasound, and orbital computed tomography formed the basis for the diagnoses. The TCR CDR3 was subjected to a first round of RT-PCR using the HTBI primer set and the Qiagen OneStep RT-PCR kit. Most expanded thyroid clonotypes (frequency above 0.001) were also found in blood, which suggests that blood repertoires may mirror thyroid immune responses. A model built on a 13 V-J signature distinguished ophthalmopathy from stable hyperthyroidism, reaching 87.88% sensitivity and 81.08% specificity in cross-validation and 80%/75% in testing. In validation, the model predicted progression to ophthalmopathy a median of 6.5 months before onset, with roughly 70% sensitivity and roughly 77% specificity. To identify distinguishing TCR V-J signatures, a discovery cohort of around 100 patients was used, comprising 43 with Graves' ophthalmopathy and some 60 with stable Graves' hyperthyroidism. An independent validation cohort of fewer than 20 hyperthyroidism patients and 15 or so patients who later progressed to ophthalmopathy tested prospective prediction of ophthalmopathy. For training and testing, the 100 or so patients in the discovery cohort were randomly divided in a 7:3 ratio. In more than 5 Graves' hyperthyroidism patients, the study also compared T-cell repertoires from thyroid tissue with T-cell repertoires from blood. Following sampling, methimazole starting at 30 mg daily was given to hyperthyroidism patients, and high-dose intravenous methylprednisolone was given to ophthalmopathy patients. Libraries were constructed in a second round of multiplex PCR, after which size selection and purification were carried out. Paired-end sequencing of the libraries was performed with 100 bp reads on an Illumina HiSeq2000. SOAPnuke was used to process the raw data, with reads discarded if the reads contained adapters or uncalled bases, had a mean Phred below 15, or lacked an exact constant-primer or identifier match. COPE v1.2.5 was used to merge high-quality paired reads, and clonotypes were defined as unique nucleotide sequences. MiTCR v1.1 was used to align clonotypes to the IMGT TRBV, TRBD and TRBJ reference segments. Only V-J combinations with frequency above 0.0001, covering 99% to 99.2% of repertoires, were analysed. A TCS score was defined as the ratio between F50 (clonal expansion) and ExV (chaos), using BLOSUM62-based TCRdist between CDR3 peptides within each V-J. Welch's t-statistics and random forest reduced 514 V-J features to 13, which were used in a naive Bayes classifier (R e1071). Sample size was not statistically predetermined, and investigators were not blinded to group allocation. The paper describes TCR Vbeta CDR3 sequencing of about 140 peripheral blood samples, made up of 43 ophthalmopathy patients, more than 70 hyperthyroidism patients and 17 progressor patients.

The sequence came from a man younger than 45 with Graves disease. Donor details come from another sample of the same person, matched by shared clones. The source was peripheral blood mononuclear cells (PBMCs), collected at new diagnosis, from a patient treated with antithyroid drugs. This chain is built from TRBV3-1 and TRBJ1-5; no D gene is confidently identified. The CDR3 protein: CASSQRVSNQPQHF. The bases are TGTGCCAGCAGCCAAAGGGTTAGCAATCAGCCCCAGCATTTT.